The T cell receptor beta chain described here comes from a study of immune evolution from preneoplasia to lung adenocarcinoma. Germline loops: CDR1 WNHNN, CDR2 SYGVQD (reference sequence). The CDR3 totals 16 residues. J was trimmed by 2 bases and V by 2 bases; bases with no gene match: 5. A remark on this clone: Its antigen is still unknown.

Study-wide findings and caveats: Later-stage lesions appeared to have more T cells, more diversity, less clonality.

Generated by immunoSEQ multiplex PCR, the TCRdb table keeps only in-frame clones and is missing some. Of under 5,000 clones in the sample, over 65% are singletons; the top ten hold 6.5% to 8%. Sequenced input: FFPE adjacent normal lung tissue. The source of this sequence is a person in their sixties or seventies with lung adenocarcinoma. The rearrangement links TRBV10-1 to TRBJ2-3; TRBD2 matches at 9 bases. CDR3 sequence: CASSEELAGNTDTQYF. DNA of the CDR3: TGCGCCAGCAGTGAGGAGCTAGCGGGAAACACAGATACGCAGTATTTT.